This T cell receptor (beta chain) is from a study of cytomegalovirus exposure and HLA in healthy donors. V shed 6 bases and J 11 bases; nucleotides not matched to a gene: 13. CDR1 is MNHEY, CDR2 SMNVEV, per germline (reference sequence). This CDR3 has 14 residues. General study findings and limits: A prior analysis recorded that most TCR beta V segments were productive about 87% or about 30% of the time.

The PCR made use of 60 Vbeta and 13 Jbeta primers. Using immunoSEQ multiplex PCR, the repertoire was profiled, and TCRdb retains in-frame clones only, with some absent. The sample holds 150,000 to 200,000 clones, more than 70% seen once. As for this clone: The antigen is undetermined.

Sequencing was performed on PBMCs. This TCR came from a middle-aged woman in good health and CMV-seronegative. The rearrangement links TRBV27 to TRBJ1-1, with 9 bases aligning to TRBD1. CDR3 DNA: TGTGCCAGCAGCTCGGGACAGGGTGGCGGACGGGCTTTCTTT. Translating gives CASSSGQGGGRAFF.